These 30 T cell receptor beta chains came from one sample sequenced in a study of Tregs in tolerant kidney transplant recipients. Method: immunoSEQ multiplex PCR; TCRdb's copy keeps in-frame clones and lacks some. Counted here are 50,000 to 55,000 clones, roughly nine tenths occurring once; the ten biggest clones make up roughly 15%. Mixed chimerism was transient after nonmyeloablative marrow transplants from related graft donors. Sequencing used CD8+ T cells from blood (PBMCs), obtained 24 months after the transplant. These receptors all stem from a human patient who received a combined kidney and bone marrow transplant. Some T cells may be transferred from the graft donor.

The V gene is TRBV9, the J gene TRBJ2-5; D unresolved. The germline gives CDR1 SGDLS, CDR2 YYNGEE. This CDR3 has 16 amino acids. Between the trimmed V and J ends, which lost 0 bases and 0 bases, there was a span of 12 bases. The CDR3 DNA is TGTGCCAGCAGCGTAGCTACTGGCGGCTACCAAGAGACCCAGTACTTC. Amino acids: CASSVATGGYQETQYF.

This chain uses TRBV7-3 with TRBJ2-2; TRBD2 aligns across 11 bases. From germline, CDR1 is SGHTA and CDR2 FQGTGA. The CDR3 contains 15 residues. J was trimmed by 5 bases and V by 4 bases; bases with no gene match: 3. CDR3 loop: CASSSSSGGTGELFF. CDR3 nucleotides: TGTGCCAGCAGCTCCTCTAGCGGGGGGACCGGGGAGCTGTTTTTT. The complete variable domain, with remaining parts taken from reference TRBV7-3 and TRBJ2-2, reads GAGVSQTPSNKVTEKGKYVELRCDPISGHTALYWYRQSLGQGPEFLIYFQGTGAADDSGLPNDRFFAVRPEGSVSTLKIQRTERGDSAVYLCASSSSSGGTGELFFGEGSRLTVL.

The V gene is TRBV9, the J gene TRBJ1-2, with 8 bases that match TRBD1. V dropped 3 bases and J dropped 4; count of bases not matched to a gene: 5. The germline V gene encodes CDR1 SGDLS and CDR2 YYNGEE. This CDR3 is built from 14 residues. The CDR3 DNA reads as TGTGCCAGCAGCGCGGACAGGGCTGCCTATGGCTACACCTTC. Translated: CASSADRAAYGYTF. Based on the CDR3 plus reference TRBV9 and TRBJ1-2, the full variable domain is DSGVTQTPKHLITATGQRVTLRCSPRSGDLSVYWYQQSLDQGLQFLIQYYNGEERAKGNILERFSAQQFPDLHSELNLSSLELGDSALYFCASSADRAAYGYTFGSGTRLTVV.

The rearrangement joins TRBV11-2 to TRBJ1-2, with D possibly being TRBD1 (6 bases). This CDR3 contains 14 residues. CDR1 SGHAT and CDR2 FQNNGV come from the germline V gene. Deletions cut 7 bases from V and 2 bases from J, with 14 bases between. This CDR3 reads CASTGIGGNYGYTF. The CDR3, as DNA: TGTGCCAGCACCGGAATAGGGGGAAACTATGGCTACACCTTC.

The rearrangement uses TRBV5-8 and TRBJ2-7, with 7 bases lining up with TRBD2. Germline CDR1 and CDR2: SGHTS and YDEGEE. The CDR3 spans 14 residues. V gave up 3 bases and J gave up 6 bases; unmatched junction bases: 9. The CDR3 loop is CASSSVGLGSEQYF. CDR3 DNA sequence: TGTGCCAGCAGCTCGGTTGGACTAGGCAGCGAGCAGTACTTC.

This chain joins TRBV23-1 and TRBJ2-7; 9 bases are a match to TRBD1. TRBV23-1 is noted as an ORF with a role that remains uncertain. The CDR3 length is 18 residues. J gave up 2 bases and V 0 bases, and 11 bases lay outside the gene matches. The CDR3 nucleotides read TGCGCCAGCAGTCAATCGGGGTGCCCGGGACAGGGACCCTACGAGCAGTACTTC. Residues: CASSQSGCPGQGPYEQYF.

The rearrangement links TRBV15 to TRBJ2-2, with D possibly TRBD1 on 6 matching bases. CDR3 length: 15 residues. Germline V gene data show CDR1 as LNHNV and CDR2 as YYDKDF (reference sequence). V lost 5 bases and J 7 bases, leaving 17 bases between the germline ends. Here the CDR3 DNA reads TGTGCCACCAGCCGGACAGAGGGGTGGGGCGGGGAGCTGTTTTTT. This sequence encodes CATSRTEGWGGELFF.

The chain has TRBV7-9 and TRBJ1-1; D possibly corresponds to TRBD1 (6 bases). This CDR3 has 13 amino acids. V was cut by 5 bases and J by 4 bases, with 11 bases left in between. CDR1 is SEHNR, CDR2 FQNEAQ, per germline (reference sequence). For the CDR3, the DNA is TGTGCCAGCAGCAAACAGGGAGCCACTGAAGCTTTCTTT. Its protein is CASSKQGATEAFF.

CDR3 coding DNA: TGTGCCATCAGTGAGTCGACGGGGTTTCAGCCCCAGCATTTT. Protein product: CAISESTGFQPQHF. This chain joins TRBV10-3 and TRBJ1-5; no definite D call. Germline V gene sequence: CDR1 ENHRY, CDR2 SYGVKD. There are 14 residues in the CDR3. V was cut by 0 bases and J by 6 bases, with 9 bases left in between.

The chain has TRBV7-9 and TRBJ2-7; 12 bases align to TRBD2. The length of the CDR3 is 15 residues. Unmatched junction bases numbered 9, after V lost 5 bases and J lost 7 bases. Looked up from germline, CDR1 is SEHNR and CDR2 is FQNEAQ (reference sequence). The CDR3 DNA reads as TGTGCCAGCAGCCAGACTAGCGGGAGAGGAAGGGAGCAGTACTTC. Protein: CASSQTSGRGREQYF.

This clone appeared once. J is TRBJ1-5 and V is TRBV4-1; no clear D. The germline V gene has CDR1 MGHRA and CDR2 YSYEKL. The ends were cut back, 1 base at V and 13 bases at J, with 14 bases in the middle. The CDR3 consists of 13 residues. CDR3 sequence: CASSQAGSFLQHF. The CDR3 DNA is TGCGCCAGCAGCCAAGCGGGGAGTTTTCTTCAGCATTTT.

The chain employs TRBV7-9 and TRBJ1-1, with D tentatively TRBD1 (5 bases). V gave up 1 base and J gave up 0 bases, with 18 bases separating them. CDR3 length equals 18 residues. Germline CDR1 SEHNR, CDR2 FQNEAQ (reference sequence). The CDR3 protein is CASSLGGRSPRMNTEAFF. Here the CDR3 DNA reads TGTGCCAGCAGCTTAGGGGGCAGATCCCCACGTATGAACACTGAAGCTTTCTTT.

The CDR3 loop reads CASRGQGNTGELFF. The CDR3 DNA is TGCGCCAGCAGGGGACAGGGGAACACCGGGGAGCTGTTTTTT. V and J are TRBV4-1 and TRBJ2-2; 9 nucleotides agree with TRBD1. V shed 6 bases, J shed 1 base, and the junction held 0 bases outside the gene matches. The CDR3 consists of 14 residues. Germline V CDR1 and CDR2: MGHRA, YSYEKL.

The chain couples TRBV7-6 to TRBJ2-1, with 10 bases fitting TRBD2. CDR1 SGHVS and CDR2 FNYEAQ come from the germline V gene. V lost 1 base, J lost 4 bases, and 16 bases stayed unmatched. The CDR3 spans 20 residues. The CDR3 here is CASSLDSASGGLLAYNEQFF. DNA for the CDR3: TGTGCCAGCAGCTTAGATTCGGCTAGCGGGGGACTACTTGCGTACAATGAGCAGTTCTTC.

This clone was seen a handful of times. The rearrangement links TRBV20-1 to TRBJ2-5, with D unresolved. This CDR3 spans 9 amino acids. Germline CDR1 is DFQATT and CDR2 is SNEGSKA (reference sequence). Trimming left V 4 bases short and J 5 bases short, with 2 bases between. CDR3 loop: CSATETQYF. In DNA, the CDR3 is TGCAGTGCTACTGAGACCCAGTACTTC.

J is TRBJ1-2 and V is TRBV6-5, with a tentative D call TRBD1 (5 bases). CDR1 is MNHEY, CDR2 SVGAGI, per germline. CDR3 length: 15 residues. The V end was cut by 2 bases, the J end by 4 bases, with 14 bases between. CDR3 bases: TGTGCCAGCAGTTACAGGACACCCATAATCTATGGCTACACCTTC. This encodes CASSYRTPIIYGYTF.

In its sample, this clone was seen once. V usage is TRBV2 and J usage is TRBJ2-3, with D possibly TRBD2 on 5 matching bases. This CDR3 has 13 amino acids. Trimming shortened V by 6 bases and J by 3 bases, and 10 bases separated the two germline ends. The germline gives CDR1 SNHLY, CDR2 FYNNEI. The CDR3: CASSAGGTDTQYF. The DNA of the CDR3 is TGTGCCAGCAGCGCGGGCGGGACAGATACGCAGTATTTT.

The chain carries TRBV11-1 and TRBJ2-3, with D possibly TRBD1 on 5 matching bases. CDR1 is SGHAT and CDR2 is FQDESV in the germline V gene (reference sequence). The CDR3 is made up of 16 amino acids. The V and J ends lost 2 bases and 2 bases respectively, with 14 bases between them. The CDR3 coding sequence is TGTGCCAGCAGCTTATTTCGCCAGGGCATCACAGATACGCAGTATTTT. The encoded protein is CASSLFRQGITDTQYF.

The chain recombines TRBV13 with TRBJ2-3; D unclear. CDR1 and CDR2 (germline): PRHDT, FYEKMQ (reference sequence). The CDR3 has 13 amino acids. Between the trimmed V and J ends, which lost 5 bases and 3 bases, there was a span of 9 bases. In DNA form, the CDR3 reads TGTGCCAGCAGCCGACTCGAGACAGATACGCAGTATTTT. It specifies CASSRLETDTQYF.

The CDR3 reads CASSLSGGSYEQYF. The CDR3 coding sequence is TGTGCCAGCAGTTTATCGGGGGGGTCCTACGAGCAGTACTTC. The chain combines TRBV27 with TRBJ2-7; 7 bases are a match to TRBD2. The CDR3 has 14 amino acids. Germline V gene data show CDR1 as MNHEY and CDR2 as SMNVEV (reference sequence). The trim removed 0 bases at V and 1 base at J, leaving 0 bases unmatched.

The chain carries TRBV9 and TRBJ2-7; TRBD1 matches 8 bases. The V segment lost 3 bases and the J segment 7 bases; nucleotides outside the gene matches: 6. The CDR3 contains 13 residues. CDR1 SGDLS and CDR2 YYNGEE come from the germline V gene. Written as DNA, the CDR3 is TGTGCCAGCAGCGCAGGGACAGGCCAAGAGCAGTACTTC. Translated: CASSAGTGQEQYF.

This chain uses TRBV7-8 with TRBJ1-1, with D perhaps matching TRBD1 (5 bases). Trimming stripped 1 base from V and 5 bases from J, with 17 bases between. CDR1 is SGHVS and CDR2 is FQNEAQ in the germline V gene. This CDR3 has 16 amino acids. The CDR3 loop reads CASSLVVQGSRTEAFF. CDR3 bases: TGTGCCAGCAGCTTAGTAGTGCAGGGCTCAAGGACTGAAGCTTTCTTT.

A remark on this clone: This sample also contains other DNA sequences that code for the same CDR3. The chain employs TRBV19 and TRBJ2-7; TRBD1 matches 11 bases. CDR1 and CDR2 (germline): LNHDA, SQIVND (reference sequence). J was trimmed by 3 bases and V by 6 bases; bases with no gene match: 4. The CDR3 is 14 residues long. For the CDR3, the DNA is TGTGCCAGTAGCCCCGGGACAGGGGGCTACGAGCAGTACTTC. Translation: CASSPGTGGYEQYF.

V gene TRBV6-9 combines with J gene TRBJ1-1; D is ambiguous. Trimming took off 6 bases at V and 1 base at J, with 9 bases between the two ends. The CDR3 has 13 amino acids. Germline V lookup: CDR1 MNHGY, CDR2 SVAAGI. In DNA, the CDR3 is TGTGCCAGCAGATACTTACCGAACACTGAAGCTTTCTTT. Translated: CASRYLPNTEAFF.

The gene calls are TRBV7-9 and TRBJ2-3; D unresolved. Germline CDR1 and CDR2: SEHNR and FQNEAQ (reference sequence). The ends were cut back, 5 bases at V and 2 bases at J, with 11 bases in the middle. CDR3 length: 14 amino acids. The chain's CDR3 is CASSTVLVTDTQYF. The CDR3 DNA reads TGTGCCAGCAGCACGGTCCTAGTCACAGATACGCAGTATTTT.

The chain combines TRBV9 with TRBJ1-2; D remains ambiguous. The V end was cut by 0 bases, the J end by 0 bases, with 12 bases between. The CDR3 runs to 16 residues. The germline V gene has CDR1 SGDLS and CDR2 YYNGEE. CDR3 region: CASSVGLGTPNYGYTF. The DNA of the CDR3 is TGTGCCAGCAGCGTAGGGTTGGGCACACCTAACTATGGCTACACCTTC. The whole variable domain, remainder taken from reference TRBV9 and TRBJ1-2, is DSGVTQTPKHLITATGQRVTLRCSPRSGDLSVYWYQQSLDQGLQFLIQYYNGEERAKGNILERFSAQQFPDLHSELNLSSLELGDSALYFCASSVGLGTPNYGYTFGSGTRLTVV.

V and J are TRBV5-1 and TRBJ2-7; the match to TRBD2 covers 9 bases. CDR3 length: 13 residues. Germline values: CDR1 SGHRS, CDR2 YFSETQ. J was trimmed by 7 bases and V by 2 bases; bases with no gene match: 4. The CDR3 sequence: CASSFSGSGEQYF. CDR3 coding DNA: TGCGCCAGCAGCTTTAGCGGGAGCGGGGAGCAGTACTTC.

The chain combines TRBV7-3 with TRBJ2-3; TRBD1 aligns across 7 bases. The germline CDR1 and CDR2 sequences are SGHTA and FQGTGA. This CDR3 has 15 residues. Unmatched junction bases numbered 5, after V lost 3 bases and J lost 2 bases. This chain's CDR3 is CASSFRQGFTDTQYF. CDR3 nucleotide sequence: TGTGCCAGCAGCTTTAGACAGGGTTTCACAGATACGCAGTATTTT.

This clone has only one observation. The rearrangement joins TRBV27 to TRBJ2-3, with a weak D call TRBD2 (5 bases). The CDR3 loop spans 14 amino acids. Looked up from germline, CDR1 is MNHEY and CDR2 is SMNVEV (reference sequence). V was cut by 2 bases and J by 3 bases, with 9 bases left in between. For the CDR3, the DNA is TGTGCCAGCAGTTTAATTCGAGGGACAGATACGCAGTATTTT. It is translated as CASSLIRGTDTQYF.

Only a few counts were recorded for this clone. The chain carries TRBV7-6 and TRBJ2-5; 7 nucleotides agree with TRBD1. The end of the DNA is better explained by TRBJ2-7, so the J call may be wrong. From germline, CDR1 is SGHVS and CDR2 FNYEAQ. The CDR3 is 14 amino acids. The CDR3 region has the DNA TGTGCCAGCAGCGGACAGGTTAGCTCCTACGAGCAGTACTTC. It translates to CASSGQVSSYEQYF.